In this sample, the clone carrying this T cell receptor (beta chain) turned up many times. The antigen remains undetermined. This record belongs to a study of regulatory T cells in long-lasting Graves disease. Across the whole study: Persistent cases took antithyroid drugs over 5 years and stayed TSH receptor antibody positive. General study points: Results may be inaccurate due to the small sample size. With persistent disease, TRBV28, TRBJ1-2 and TRBJ2-5 were the favored segments.

Library construction for TCR beta used iRepertoire HTBI primers and Arm-PCR of CDR3 regions. One entry per CDR3 protein results from TCRdb running MiXCR on the multiplex PCR reads. The table lists almost 350,000 distinct CDR3 sequences, 15% to 20% of them singletons. Germline-derived CDR1 and CDR2 are SNHLY and FYNNEI. CDR3 size: 18 residues. V trimming: 3 bases; J trimming: 0 bases; junction bases outside the gene matches: 8. Time point given: persistent/refractory GD, antithyroid drugs over 5 years with positive TRAb. Preparation of the TCR library used RNA extracted from PBMCs. The patients were enrolled through endocrinology in Xi'an, China.

The receptor was derived from a female donor with Graves disease. Sequenced here: peripheral blood mononuclear cells (PBMCs), sampled when the disease was refractory, from a patient treated with antithyroid drugs. V gene TRBV2 combines with J gene TRBJ1-6; 7 bases line up with TRBD1. DNA of the CDR3: TGTGCCAGCAGTGAGTGGGACAGTCTGAGCTCCTATAATTCACCCCTCCACTTT. The encoded protein is CASSEWDSLSSYNSPLHF. The whole variable domain, remainder taken from reference TRBV2 and TRBJ1-6, is EPEVTQTPSHQVTQMGQEVILRCVPISNHLYFYWYRQILGQKVEFLVSFYNNEISEKSEIFDDQFSVERPDGSNFTLKIRSTKLEDSAMYFCASSEWDSLSSYNSPLHFGNGTRLTVT.